These 17 T cell receptor beta chains were sequenced from one sample in a study of blood T cells in healthy people across ages. A sample-barcoded 5' primer and a J-beta primer mix were used in a second PCR of about 7 to 11 cycles. TCRdb itself ran the 5' RACE reads through MiXCR, one entry per CDR3 protein. Of some 800,000 distinct CDR3 sequences in the sample, 44% were seen once. Input material: blood. The receptors shown here come from a man aged 55 to 70 in good health.

This clonotype was picked up a small number of times. The rearrangement links TRBV5-1 to TRBJ2-7; 12 nucleotides match TRBD2. The CDR3 is 20 residues long. V lost 10 bases and J lost 3; bases outside the gene matches: 26. CDR1 SGHRS and CDR2 YFSETQ come from the germline V gene. The CDR3 nucleotides read TGCGCCCCCGGCCATGACCAGACTAGCGGGGGCAAAACTTTTTTCTACGAGCAGTACTTC. Translating gives CAPGHDQTSGGKTFFYEQYF.

This chain joins TRBV11-3 and TRBJ2-1; TRBD1 or TRBD2 may be the D gene (5 bases each). Looked up from germline, CDR1 is SGHNT and CDR2 is YENEEA. The CDR3 covers 14 residues. With 5 bases removed from V and 13 bases from J, the gap between germline ends came to 21 bases. The CDR3 DNA reads as TGTGCCAGCAGCCCCAGGGTCCCGGGAAAACACCAGTTCTTC. This gives the protein CASSPRVPGKHQFF.

The rearrangement links TRBV4-3 to TRBJ1-6; the D is unclear. Trimming pared 6 bases from V and 7 bases from J, leaving 13 bases between. The CDR3 sequence is 14 residues long. CDR1 and CDR2 from the germline V gene are LGHNA and YSLEER. Here the CDR3 DNA reads TGCGCCAGCAGGCTCTCCACGGAAAATTCACCCCTCCACTTT. Translation gives CASRLSTENSPLHF.

The chain carries TRBV11-3 and TRBJ2-4; D perhaps matches TRBD1 (6 bases). CDR3 size: 16 residues. V lost 5 bases, J lost 1 base, and 15 bases lay in between. Per the germline V gene, CDR1 is SGHNT and CDR2 is YENEEA. The CDR3 reads CASSTTGILAKNIQYF. CDR3 nucleotide sequence: TGTGCCAGCAGCACAACAGGGATACTTGCCAAAAACATTCAGTACTTC.

The chain recombines TRBV7-2 with TRBJ2-3, with TRBD2 matching 9 bases. V shed 8 bases, J shed 2 bases, and the junction held 8 bases outside the gene matches. CDR1 and CDR2 (germline): SGHTA, FQGNSA. The CDR3 covers 15 residues. CDR3 sequence (DNA): TGTGCCAGCTCCCAGGGGACTAGCAACACAGATACGCAGTATTTT. The encoded protein is CASSQGTSNTDTQYF.

Here the CDR3 reads CASSPMTGTGVNTEAFF. The CDR3 bases are TGTGCCAGCTCACCGATGACCGGGACAGGGGTGAACACTGAAGCTTTCTTT. The chain is built from TRBV18 and TRBJ1-1; TRBD1 matches 10 bases. Germline V lookup: CDR1 KGHSH, CDR2 LQKENI. The CDR3 covers 17 residues. J gave up 0 bases and V 3 bases, and 7 bases lay outside the gene matches.

This chain joins TRBV7-9 and TRBJ1-4, with D unresolved. Germline CDR1 reads SEHNR; CDR2 reads FQNEAQ (reference sequence). The CDR3 length is 13 residues. V lost 8 bases, J lost 4 bases, and 11 bases lay in between. The DNA of the CDR3 is TGTGCCAGCCGACGGGCGGGTAATGAAAAACTGTTTTTT. It codes for CASRRAGNEKLFF. Looking up the rest from reference TRBV7-9 and TRBJ1-4 gives the full variable domain: DTGVSQNPRHKITKRGQNVTFRCDPISEHNRLYWYRQTLGQGPEFLTYFQNEAQLEKSRLLSDRFSAERPKGSFSTLEIQRTEQGDSAMYLCASRRAGNEKLFFGSGTQLSVL.

The rearrangement joins TRBV27 to TRBJ2-1; no clear D gene. The germline V gene encodes CDR1 MNHEY and CDR2 SMNVEV (reference sequence). This CDR3 has 12 residues. Trimming left V 6 bases short and J 2 bases short, with 5 bases between. The CDR3 nucleotides are TGTGCCAGCAGCCATACCTACAATGAGCAGTTCTTC. Protein product: CASSHTYNEQFF.

The chain carries TRBV5-5 and TRBJ2-7; 7 bases align to TRBD1. V was pared by 0 bases and J by 4 bases, with 7 bases of the junction left unmatched. The CDR3 sequence is 15 residues long. Germline values: CDR1 SGHKS, CDR2 YYEKEE (reference sequence). The CDR3 spells CASSLGQTGWYEQYF. DNA of the CDR3: TGTGCCAGCAGCTTGGGCCAGACAGGGTGGTACGAGCAGTACTTC.

V gene TRBV2 combines with J gene TRBJ2-2; possible D gene TRBD1, 5 bases. V lost 4 bases, J lost 4 bases, and 16 bases lay in between. The germline V gene has CDR1 SNHLY and CDR2 FYNNEI. CDR3 length: 16 amino acids. CDR3 amino acids: CASSVNVDSLTGELFF. The CDR3 nucleotides read TGTGCCAGCAGTGTTAATGTAGACAGCCTCACCGGGGAGCTGTTTTTT.

This clonotype has only a few counts. This chain uses TRBV7-2 with TRBJ1-6; 10 positions match TRBD1. Trimming at V came to 5 bases and at J to 7 bases, leaving 2 bases not matched to a gene. The germline CDR1 and CDR2 sequences are SGHTA and FQGNSA. The CDR3 spans 14 residues. In DNA, the CDR3 is TGTGCCAGCAGCGACAGGGGGCGGAATTCACCCCTCCACTTT. Protein: CASSDRGRNSPLHF.

The chain carries TRBV20-1 and TRBJ2-7; D not resolved. Per germline, CDR1 DFQATT and CDR2 SNEGSKA (reference sequence). The CDR3 is made up of 13 amino acids. The ends were cut back, 6 bases at V and 0 bases at J, with 12 bases in the middle. The CDR3 region is CSARYPSSYEQYF. Here the CDR3 DNA reads TGCAGTGCGCGCTACCCAAGCTCCTACGAGCAGTACTTC.

The V call is TRBV6-5, the J call TRBJ2-1; D possibly corresponds to TRBD2 (5 bases). Germline V gene sequence: CDR1 MNHEY, CDR2 SVGAGI. Between the trimmed V and J ends, which lost 2 bases and 5 bases, there was a span of 10 bases. The CDR3 extends over 14 amino acids. CDR3 DNA: TGTGCCAGCAGTTACGCTGAGGGCCACAATGAGCAGTTCTTC. Amino acids: CASSYAEGHNEQFF.

This clonotype was counted a few times. The chain carries TRBV20-1 and TRBJ2-3; no clear D gene. Germline V lookup: CDR1 DFQATT, CDR2 SNEGSKA (reference sequence). The CDR3 has 12 residues. V shed 3 bases and J shed 1 base, with 5 bases lying between them. DNA of the CDR3: TGCAGTGCTAGCCAGGGCACAGATACGCAGTATTTT. Amino acid sequence: CSASQGTDTQYF.

This rearrangement joins TRBV24-1 to TRBJ1-2; 9 nucleotides agree with TRBD1. The CDR3 runs 16 residues. V was clipped by 0 bases and J by 2 bases; unmatched bases: 3. Germline V CDR1 and CDR2: KGHDR, SFDVKD. The CDR3 sequence is CATSDLLTGGNYGYTF. The DNA for the CDR3 is TGTGCCACCAGTGATTTGCTAACAGGGGGCAACTATGGCTACACCTTC.

V and J are TRBV7-2 and TRBJ2-7, with 8 bases that match TRBD1. Germline-derived CDR1 and CDR2 are SGHTA and FQGNSA. The CDR3 extends over 13 amino acids. Trimming took 9 bases from V and 0 from J; bases not matched to a gene: 4. The CDR3 here is CASTGGGSYEQYF. The CDR3 DNA reads TGTGCCAGTACAGGGGGAGGCTCCTACGAGCAGTACTTC.

This clonotype showed up just once. This chain links TRBV28 with TRBJ2-3; 9 nucleotides align to TRBD2. CDR1 and CDR2 (germline): MDHEN, SYDVKM. The trim removed 7 bases at V and 3 bases at J, leaving 8 bases unmatched. The length of the CDR3 is 15 residues. The CDR3: CASIDQRGETDTQYF. In DNA, the CDR3 is TGTGCCAGCATCGACCAGCGGGGGGAAACAGATACGCAGTATTTT. Variable domain in full (rest from reference TRBV28 and TRBJ2-3): DVKVTQSSRYLVKRTGEKVFLECVQDMDHENMFWYRQDPGLGLRLIYFSYDVKMKEKGDIPEGYSVSREKKERFSLILESASTNQTSMYLCASIDQRGETDTQYFGPGTRLTVL.